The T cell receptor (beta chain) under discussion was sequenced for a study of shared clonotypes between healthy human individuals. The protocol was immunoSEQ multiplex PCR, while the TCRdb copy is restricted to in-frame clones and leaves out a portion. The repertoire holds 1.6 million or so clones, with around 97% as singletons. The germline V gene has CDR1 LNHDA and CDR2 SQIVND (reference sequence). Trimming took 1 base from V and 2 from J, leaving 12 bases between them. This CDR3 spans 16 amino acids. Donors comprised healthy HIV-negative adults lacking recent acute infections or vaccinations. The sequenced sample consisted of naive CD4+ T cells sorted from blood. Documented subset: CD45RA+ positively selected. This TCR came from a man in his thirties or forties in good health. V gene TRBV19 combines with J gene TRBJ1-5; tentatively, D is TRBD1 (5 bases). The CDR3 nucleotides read TGTGCCAGTAGTATAGGAATACGCAGGGGCAATCAGCCCCAGCATTTT. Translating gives CASSIGIRRGNQPQHF.